The 29 T cell receptor beta chains in this list originate from one sample, sequenced in a study of blood T cell repertoires in COVID-19. Data came from immunoSEQ multiplex PCR; TCRdb stores just in-frame clones and leaves some out. The sample comprises fewer than 60,000 clones, around 89% of which are singletons, and over 15% rests with the top ten. The specimen was peripheral blood. These receptors were collected from a human donor in a cohort sampled during active COVID-19.

This clone has only one observation. The rearrangement links TRBV3-1 (or the pseudogene TRBV3-2) to TRBJ2-3; perhaps TRBD1 as D (6 bases). CDR1 is LGHDT, CDR2 YNNKEL, per germline (reference sequence). The CDR3 loop spans 16 amino acids. The ends were cut back, 1 base at V and 0 bases at J, with 11 bases in the middle. The CDR3 region has the DNA TGTGCCAGCAGCCAAGTTGGACAGTCCAGCACAGATACGCAGTATTTT. Encoded protein: CASSQVGQSSTDTQYF.

The chain carries TRBV30 and TRBJ2-1; 7 bases are shared with TRBD2. Germline values: CDR1 GTSNPN, CDR2 SVGIG (reference sequence). The CDR3 totals 14 residues. J gave up 2 bases and V 3 bases, and 4 bases lay outside the gene matches. CDR3 loop: CAWSLGTTYNEQFF. CDR3 sequence (DNA): TGTGCCTGGAGCCTCGGGACTACCTACAATGAGCAGTTCTTC.

The chain combines TRBV7-7 with TRBJ1-4; D is perhaps TRBD1 (5 bases). CDR3 length: 19 residues. In germline, CDR1 is SSHAT, CDR2 FNYEAQ (reference sequence). The V gene lost 5 bases and the J gene lost 5 bases, with 27 bases spanning the gap. The CDR3 reads CASSNDRDRGPGPNEKLFF. DNA of the CDR3: TGTGCCAGCAGCAACGACAGAGATCGAGGACCAGGACCCAATGAAAAACTGTTTTTT.

V usage is TRBV7-2 and J usage is TRBJ2-3; 8 bases align to TRBD2. Germline values: CDR1 SGHTA, CDR2 FQGNSA. V was pared by 5 bases and J by 4 bases, with 5 bases of the junction left unmatched. The CDR3 runs 14 residues. CDR3 sequence reads: CASSPGGGADTQYF. DNA for the CDR3: TGTGCCAGCAGCCCCGGGGGGGGCGCAGATACGCAGTATTTT.

To note about this clone: An end of the junction differs from the germline gene, which may be a read error. The rearrangement uses TRBV7-7 and TRBJ2-2; TRBD2 aligns across 7 bases. The CDR3 is 16 residues long. CDR1 SSHAT and CDR2 FNYEAQ come from the germline V gene (reference sequence). In nucleotides, the CDR3 is TGTGCTAGCAGCTTGAGTGCGGGGGTGAACACCGGGGAGCTGTTTTTT. Translating gives CASSLSAGVNTGELFF.

This chain joins TRBV4-2 and TRBJ2-5; weak D call: TRBD1 (6 bases). Between the trimmed V and J ends, which lost 5 bases and 4 bases, there was a span of 14 bases. The CDR3 totals 14 residues. Germline V CDR1 and CDR2: LGHNA, YNFKEQ. CDR3 sequence: CASSEKGVSETQYF. For the CDR3, the DNA is TGTGCCAGCAGCGAAAAGGGGGTTTCAGAGACCCAGTACTTC.

This rearrangement joins TRBV4-1 to TRBJ2-7; the D gene is possibly TRBD2 (5 bases). The CDR3 spans 12 residues. CDR1 is MGHRA and CDR2 is YSYEKL in the germline V gene. Trimming shortened V by 9 bases and J by 0 bases, and 9 bases separated the two germline ends. DNA for the CDR3: TGCGCCAGAGAGGAGGACTCCTACGAGCAGTACTTC. Translation: CAREEDSYEQYF.

V and J are TRBV5-5 and TRBJ2-1, with D perhaps TRBD2 (9 bases). This CDR3 is built from 17 residues. The ends were cut back, 4 bases at V and 4 bases at J, with 21 bases in the middle. In germline, CDR1 is SGHKS, CDR2 YYEKEE (reference sequence). The DNA for the CDR3 is TGTGCCAGCAGCCCCAGGGGGCGGGGGGGCAGGTACAATGAGCAGTTCTTC. The encoded protein is CASSPRGRGGRYNEQFF.

V and J are TRBV2 and TRBJ1-2; no definite D call. The germline V gene has CDR1 SNHLY and CDR2 FYNNEI. The CDR3 has 13 amino acids. V dropped 4 bases and J dropped 4 bases, with 10 bases sitting between them. The CDR3 is CASSAAAIYGYTF. The CDR3 region has the DNA TGTGCCAGCAGTGCAGCAGCAATCTATGGCTACACCTTC.

This chain links TRBV7-2 with TRBJ2-2; 8 bases are a match to TRBD2. Germline V CDR1 and CDR2: SGHTA, FQGNSA. The J segment lost 4 bases and the V segment lost 5 bases, leaving 9 bases of the junction unmatched. The CDR3 spans 16 residues. CDR3: CASSRTGGPGTGELFF. The CDR3 nucleotides read TGTGCCAGCAGCCGGACGGGGGGGCCGGGCACCGGGGAGCTGTTTTTT. The full variable domain, in which reference TRBV7-2 and TRBJ2-2 provide the parts outside the CDR3, is GAGVSQSPSNKVTEKGKDVELRCDPISGHTALYWYRQSLGQGLEFLIYFQGNSAPDKSGLPSDRFSAERTGGSVSTLTIQRTQQEDSAVYLCASSRTGGPGTGELFFGEGSRLTVL.

The CDR3 loop reads CASSQGIPGPINSPLHF. The CDR3 DNA follows: TGCGCCAGCAGCCAAGGTATTCCGGGTCCGATTAATTCACCCCTCCACTTT. The rearrangement links TRBV4-1 to TRBJ1-6; D uncertain. The CDR3 covers 17 residues. Trimming took 1 base from V and 6 from J, leaving 16 bases between them. Per the germline V gene, CDR1 is MGHRA and CDR2 is YSYEKL.

The chain joins TRBV4-2 to TRBJ2-1, with D possibly TRBD2 on 9 matching bases. V was clipped by 2 bases and J by 4 bases, with 21 bases between them. Germline CDR1 reads LGHNA; CDR2 reads YNFKEQ. CDR3 size: 18 residues. The CDR3 loop is CASSQHPGGGGDYNEQFF. The CDR3 bases are TGTGCCAGCAGCCAACACCCAGGGGGCGGGGGGGATTACAATGAGCAGTTCTTC.

The gene calls are TRBV3-1 (or the pseudogene TRBV3-2) and TRBJ2-1; the D is unclear. CDR1 is LGHDT and CDR2 is YNNKEL in the germline V gene (reference sequence). CDR3 length equals 15 residues. The V end was cut by 1 base, the J end by 6 bases, with 13 bases between. The CDR3 is CASSQVIRVPNEQFF. CDR3 in DNA: TGTGCCAGCAGCCAAGTAATTCGAGTACCCAATGAGCAGTTCTTC.

This sequence joins TRBV7-9 and TRBJ1-3; 9 bases fit TRBD1. This CDR3 spans 16 amino acids. The J segment lost 2 bases and the V segment lost 5 bases, leaving 7 bases of the junction unmatched. Germline V gene lookup returns CDR1 SEHNR and CDR2 FQNEAQ (reference sequence). The CDR3 region is CASSPGQGIAGNTIYF. CDR3 sequence (DNA): TGTGCCAGCAGCCCTGGACAGGGGATCGCTGGAAACACCATATATTTT.

The chain recombines TRBV6-5 with TRBJ2-1; the match to TRBD1 covers 9 bases. There are 15 residues in the CDR3. The junction had 8 bases not matched to a gene; V was cut back by 2 bases and J by 9 bases. Germline lookup yields CDR1 MNHEY and CDR2 SVGAGI. The CDR3 sequence is CASSYGTGRIGEQFF. In nucleotides, the CDR3 is TGTGCCAGCAGTTACGGGACAGGGAGAATAGGTGAGCAGTTCTTC.

The chain recombines TRBV4-3 with TRBJ2-2, with 12 bases identical to TRBD2. The CDR3 consists of 15 residues. V lost 6 bases and J lost 7; bases outside the gene matches: 6. Per germline, CDR1 LGHNA and CDR2 YSLEER. The DNA for the CDR3 is TGCGCCAGCAGACCACTAGCGGGGGGTATCGGGGAGCTGTTTTTT. It codes for CASRPLAGGIGELFF.

The chain couples TRBV6-5 to TRBJ1-1; D unresolved. The CDR3 runs to 13 residues. Per the germline V gene, CDR1 is MNHEY and CDR2 is SVGAGI. Trimming cost V 0 bases and J 7 bases, with 9 bases left between them. The CDR3 loop reads CASSYSNTGEAFF. The CDR3 DNA follows: TGTGCCAGCAGTTACTCCAACACGGGTGAAGCTTTCTTT.

The V gene is TRBV15, the J gene TRBJ2-3, with 9 bases matching TRBD2. This CDR3 has 16 amino acids. Unmatched junction bases numbered 3, after V lost 0 bases and J lost 2 bases. Germline-derived CDR1 and CDR2 are LNHNV and YYDKDF (reference sequence). The CDR3 loop is CATSREAGGPTDTQYF. The CDR3 DNA is TGTGCCACCAGCAGAGAGGCGGGGGGGCCCACAGATACGCAGTATTTT.

The chain uses TRBV6-5 and TRBJ2-1; 10 positions agree with TRBD1. The CDR3 is 14 amino acids. The germline gives CDR1 MNHEY, CDR2 SVGAGI. Trimming took 6 bases from V and 8 from J; bases not matched to a gene: 7. The CDR3 bases are TGTGCCAGCAGAACCGGGACAGGGGTATATGAGCAGTTCTTC. Translating it yields CASRTGTGVYEQFF.

The chain joins TRBV7-9 to TRBJ1-1; tentative D call: TRBD1 (6 bases). Germline V lookup: CDR1 SEHNR, CDR2 FQNEAQ (reference sequence). The CDR3 covers 11 residues. V was pared by 6 bases and J by 8 bases, with 10 bases between. CDR3 in amino acids: CASSAGTEAFF. In nucleotides, the CDR3 is TGTGCCAGCAGTGCCGGGACAGAAGCTTTCTTT. Using reference TRBV7-9 and TRBJ1-1 for the parts outside the CDR3, the full variable domain is DTGVSQNPRHKITKRGQNVTFRCDPISEHNRLYWYRQTLGQGPEFLTYFQNEAQLEKSRLLSDRFSAERPKGSFSTLEIQRTEQGDSAMYLCASSAGTEAFFGQGTRLTVV.

V is TRBV19 and J is TRBJ2-5; D is undetermined. Trimming shortened V by 4 bases and J by 4 bases, and 13 bases separated the two germline ends. This CDR3 contains 14 residues. CDR1 is LNHDA and CDR2 is SQIVND in the germline V gene (reference sequence). The CDR3 region is CASSSEALGETQYF. DNA of the CDR3: TGTGCCAGTAGTAGCGAGGCTCTAGGAGAGACCCAGTACTTC.

V and J are TRBV5-4 and TRBJ2-7; perhaps TRBD1 as D (6 bases). The V gene lost 0 bases and the J gene lost 7 bases, with 17 bases spanning the gap. This CDR3 contains 15 residues. Germline V CDR1 and CDR2: SGHNT, YYREEE (reference sequence). The CDR3 loop reads CASSLASTGIGEQYF. CDR3 nucleotides: TGTGCCAGCAGCTTGGCCTCGACAGGAATCGGGGAGCAGTACTTC. The variable domain in full, completed from reference TRBV5-4 and TRBJ2-7, reads ETGVTQSPTHLIKTRGQQVTLRCSSQSGHNTVSWYQQALGQGPQFIFQYYREEENGRGNFPPRFSGLQFPNYSSELNVNALELDDSALYLCASSLASTGIGEQYFGPGTRLTVT.

V usage is TRBV18 and J usage is TRBJ1-1; no reliable D call. Trimming pared 3 bases from V and 1 base from J, leaving 3 bases between. Germline V lookup: CDR1 KGHSH, CDR2 LQKENI. The CDR3 loop spans 12 amino acids. The CDR3 DNA follows: TGTGCCAGCTCACCCCGGAACACTGAAGCTTTCTTT. Translating it yields CASSPRNTEAFF.

The gene calls are TRBV5-6 and TRBJ2-3; the D gene is possibly TRBD1 (6 bases). V shed 0 bases and J shed 0 bases, with 8 bases lying between them. CDR1 and CDR2 (germline): SGHDT, YYEEEE. The CDR3 length is 15 residues. Here the CDR3 reads CASSLAGQSTDTQYF. The CDR3 DNA sequence: TGTGCCAGCAGCTTGGCAGGACAGAGCACAGATACGCAGTATTTT.

This clone was observed a single time. DNA for the CDR3: TGTGCCAGCAGTTACACTAGCGGGGGGGCCTACGAGCAGTACTTC. Protein sequence: CASSYTSGGAYEQYF. The gene calls are TRBV6-5 and TRBJ2-7; 13 bases align to TRBD2. Germline V CDR1 and CDR2: MNHEY, SVGAGI. With 2 bases clipped from V and 2 bases from J, the junction kept 0 bases outside the gene matches. This CDR3 has 15 residues.

This clone was detected only once. This chain connects TRBV6-5 to TRBJ1-2; 10 bases are shared with TRBD1. The germline CDR1 and CDR2 sequences are MNHEY and SVGAGI. Losses at the gene ends were 6 bases for V and 5 bases for J; bases not matched to a gene: 3. This CDR3 comprises 13 residues. CDR3 DNA: TGTGCCAGCAGACCGGGACAGGGGTATGGCTACACCTTC. Its protein is CASRPGQGYGYTF.

The rearrangement uses TRBV10-2 and TRBJ2-7, with TRBD2 as a possible D gene (6 bases). Germline CDR1 WSHSY, CDR2 SAAADI. The CDR3 covers 13 residues. V was trimmed by 7 bases and J by 6 bases, leaving 16 bases between them. The CDR3 DNA is TGCGCCAGCAATGGAGGGTATCAGGGCGAGCAGTACTTC. Translating it yields CASNGGYQGEQYF.

The V call is TRBV9, the J call TRBJ2-5, with TRBD2 matching over 8 bases. Germline V gene lookup returns CDR1 SGDLS and CDR2 YYNGEE. With 0 bases clipped from V and 1 base from J, the junction kept 5 bases outside the gene matches. The CDR3 length is 16 residues. For the CDR3, the DNA is TGTGCCAGCAGCGTAGAGGTTAGCGGGATCCAAGAGACCCAGTACTTC. Its translation: CASSVEVSGIQETQYF.

The chain links TRBV21-1 to TRBJ1-5; the D call TRBD1 from the table was never checked on the DNA. TRBV21-1 is assigned pseudogene status. CDR3 size: 16 residues. CDR3 nucleotides: TGTGCCAGCACCCTAAAACAGGGCTGGGGGAATCAGCCCCAGCATTTT. Translating it yields CASTLKQGWGNQPQHF.